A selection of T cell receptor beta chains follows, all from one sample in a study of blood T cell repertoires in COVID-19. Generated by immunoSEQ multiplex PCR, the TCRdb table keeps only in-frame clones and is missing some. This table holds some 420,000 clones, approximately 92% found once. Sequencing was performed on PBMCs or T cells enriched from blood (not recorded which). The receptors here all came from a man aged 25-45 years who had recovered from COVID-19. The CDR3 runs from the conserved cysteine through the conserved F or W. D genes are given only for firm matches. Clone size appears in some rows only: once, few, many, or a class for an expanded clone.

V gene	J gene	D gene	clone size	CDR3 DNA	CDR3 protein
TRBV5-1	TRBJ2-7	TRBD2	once	TGCGCCAGCAGCTCCGCTAGCGGGAGAAATGCGTACGAGCAGTACTTC	CASSSASGRNAYEQYF
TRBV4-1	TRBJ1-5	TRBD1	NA	TGCGCCAGCAGCCAGTCGGGACAGGGCATCAATCAGCCCCAGCATTTT	CASSQSGQGINQPQHF
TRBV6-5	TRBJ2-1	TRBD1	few	TGTGCCAGCAGTTACTCCGGACAGGGGGAAGATGAGCAGTTCTTC	CASSYSGQGEDEQFF
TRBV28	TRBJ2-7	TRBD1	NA	TGTGCCAGCAGGCCCCAGGGGGCATCCTACGAGCAGTACTTC	CASRPQGASYEQYF
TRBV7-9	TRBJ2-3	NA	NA	TGTGCCAGCAGCTTAGCGCTGGAGACCAGACCTCGCACAGATACGCAGTATTTT	CASSLALETRPRTDTQYF
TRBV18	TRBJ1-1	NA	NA	TGTGCCAGCTCACGGGCAGGCTTCGACACTGAAGCTTTCTTT	CASSRAGFDTEAFF
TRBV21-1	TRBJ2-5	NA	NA	TGTGCCAGCAGCAAAAAACCGACACTCCAGAGTCGAGAGACCCAGTACTTC	CASSKKPTLQSRETQYF
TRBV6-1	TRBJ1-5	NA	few	TGTGCCAGCAGTGAAAACTACGGACAGCGCCAGCATTTT	CASSENYGQRQHF
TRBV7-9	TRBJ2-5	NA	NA	TGTGCCAGCAGTTCCTACACGGAGCAAGAGACCCAGTACTTC	CASSSYTEQETQYF
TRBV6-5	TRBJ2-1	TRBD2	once	TGTGCCAGCAACCCTAGCGGGACCTCTCCCAATGAGCAGTTCTTC	CASNPSGTSPNEQFF